This T cell receptor (beta chain) appears in the sequencing data of a study of blood T cell repertoires in COVID-19. About the research overall: COVID-19 samples from acute and convalescent phases originated in the United States, Italy and Spain. In each case, the material was cDNA or gDNA derived from T cells, B-cell-depleted T cells, or PBMCs.

Trimming pared 0 bases from V and 2 bases from J, leaving 7 bases between. In germline, CDR1 is WSHSY, CDR2 SAAADI. This CDR3 contains 14 residues. The authors' processing: Reference gene primers were amplified, and this amplification served to estimate nucleated cell counts. Sequencing was performed with immunoSEQ multiplex PCR; in TCRdb, only in-frame clones are kept and a portion is missing. That table is the source of V, J and clone size, and D and trimming were worked out from the DNA. The sample holds 45,000 to 55,000 clones, around 86% seen once. The clonotype comes from a man in his fifties or sixties with active COVID-19. The V and J genes are TRBV10-2 and TRBJ2-5; possibly TRBD2 for D (5 bases). The specimen was peripheral blood. The CDR3 protein is CASSESRGQETQYF. In DNA, the CDR3 is TGCGCCAGCAGTGAGTCCCGGGGACAAGAGACCCAGTACTTC.